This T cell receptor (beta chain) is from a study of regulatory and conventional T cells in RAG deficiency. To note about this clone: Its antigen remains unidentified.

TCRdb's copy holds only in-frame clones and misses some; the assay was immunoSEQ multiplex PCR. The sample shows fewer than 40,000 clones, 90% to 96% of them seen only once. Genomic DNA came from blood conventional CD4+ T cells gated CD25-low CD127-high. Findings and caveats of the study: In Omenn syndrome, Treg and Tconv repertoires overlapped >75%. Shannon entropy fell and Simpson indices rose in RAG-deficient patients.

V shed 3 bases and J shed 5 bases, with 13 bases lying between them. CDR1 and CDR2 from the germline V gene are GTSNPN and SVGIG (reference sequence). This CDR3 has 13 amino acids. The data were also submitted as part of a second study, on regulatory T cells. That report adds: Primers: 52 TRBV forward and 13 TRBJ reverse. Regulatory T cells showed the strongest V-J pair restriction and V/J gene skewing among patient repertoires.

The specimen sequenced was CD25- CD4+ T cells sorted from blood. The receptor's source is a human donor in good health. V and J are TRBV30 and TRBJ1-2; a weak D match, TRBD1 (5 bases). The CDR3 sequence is CAWSRSDSYGYTF. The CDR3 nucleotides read TGTGCCTGGAGCCGAAGCGACAGTTATGGCTACACCTTC.